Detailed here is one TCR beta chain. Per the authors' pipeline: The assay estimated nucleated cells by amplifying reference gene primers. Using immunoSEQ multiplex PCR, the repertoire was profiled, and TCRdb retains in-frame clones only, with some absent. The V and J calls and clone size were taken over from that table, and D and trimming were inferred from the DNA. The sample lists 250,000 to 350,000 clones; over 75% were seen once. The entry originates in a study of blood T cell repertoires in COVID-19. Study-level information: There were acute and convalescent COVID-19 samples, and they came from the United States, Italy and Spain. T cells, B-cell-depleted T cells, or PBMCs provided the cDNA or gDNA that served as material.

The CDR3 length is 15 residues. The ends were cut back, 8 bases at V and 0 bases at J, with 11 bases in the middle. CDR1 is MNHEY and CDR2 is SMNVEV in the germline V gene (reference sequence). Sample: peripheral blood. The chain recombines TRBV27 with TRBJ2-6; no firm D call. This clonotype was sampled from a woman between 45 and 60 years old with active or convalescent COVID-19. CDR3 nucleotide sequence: TGTGCCAGCGGCTCAATCTTCTCTGGGGCCAACGTCCTGACTTTC. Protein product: CASGSIFSGANVLTF.